Listed here are 24 T cell receptor beta chains from one sample, sequenced in a study of cytomegalovirus exposure and HLA in healthy donors. A multiplex PCR was run with 60 Vbeta primers and 13 Jbeta primers. Repertoires were generated with immunoSEQ multiplex PCR, while TCRdb's copy carries only in-frame clones and drops some. The data contain 100,000 to 150,000 clones, roughly 72% of them seen just once; the ten biggest clones take up roughly 7%. The sequencing input was PBMCs. These receptors all stem from a male donor in good health and CMV-seronegative.

The chain employs TRBV5-6 and TRBJ2-7; D remains unclear. Germline V gives CDR1 SGHDT, CDR2 YYEEEE. This CDR3 is built from 12 residues. With 2 bases removed from V and 2 bases from J, the gap between germline ends came to 5 bases. The CDR3 reads CASSLPAYEQYF. DNA of the CDR3: TGTGCCAGCAGCTTACCAGCCTACGAGCAGTACTTC.

In nucleotides, the CDR3 is TGTGCCAGCAGTGAAGCGGGAGGAGGGGCGAGGAACACTGAAGCTTTCTTT. This codes for CASSEAGGGARNTEAFF. The V call is TRBV6-1, the J call TRBJ1-1; maybe TRBD1 (5 bases). Germline assignment: CDR1 MNHNS and CDR2 SASEGT. CDR3 length: 17 residues. V shed 0 bases and J shed 1 base, with 15 bases lying between them.

The V and J genes are TRBV19 and TRBJ2-1; 8 nucleotides align to TRBD2. CDR1 and CDR2 from the germline V gene are LNHDA and SQIVND (reference sequence). Trimming cost V 3 bases and J 4 bases; bases outside gene matches: 2. This CDR3 has 14 residues. The CDR3 nucleotides are TGTGCCAGTAGTATGGGACTAGAATACAATGAGCAGTTCTTC. Protein product: CASSMGLEYNEQFF.

A few counts support this clone. Mismatch with germline at one junction end may stem from a read error. V gene TRBV7-9 combines with J gene TRBJ2-7; 12 bases are a match to TRBD1. The CDR3 length is 16 residues. Germline assignment: CDR1 SEHNR and CDR2 FQNEAQ (reference sequence). As DNA, the CDR3 is TGTTCCAGCAGCTCCGGGACAGGGGGCCTTTTCCACGAGCAGTACTTC. This encodes CSSSSGTGGLFHEQYF.

The chain combines TRBV28 with TRBJ2-1, with unresolved D. Germline lookup yields CDR1 MDHEN and CDR2 SYDVKM. The CDR3 covers 17 residues. V gave up 3 bases and J gave up 0 bases, with 15 bases separating them. The CDR3: CASSLSLQSSSYNEQFF. As DNA, the CDR3 is TGTGCCAGCAGTTTGTCCTTACAATCCAGCTCCTACAATGAGCAGTTCTTC.

The rearrangement joins TRBV27 to TRBJ2-5, with 15 bases that match TRBD2. The J call may be wrong; the DNA end is better matched by TRBJ2-7. From germline, CDR1 is MNHEY and CDR2 SMNVEV (reference sequence). CDR3 length: 15 residues. CDR3 nucleotide sequence: TGTGCCAGCAGTTCAGGACTAGCGGGAGGGCGCGAGCAGTACTTC. Amino acids: CASSSGLAGGREQYF.

The V gene is TRBV4-3, the J gene TRBJ2-5; 9 bases match TRBD2. CDR3 size: 21 residues. J gave up 4 bases and V 0 bases, and 21 bases lay outside the gene matches. CDR1 and CDR2 (germline): LGHNA, YSLEER. CDR3 loop: CASSQDWGVAGVRGRAETQYF. The CDR3, as DNA: TGCGCCAGCAGCCAAGATTGGGGAGTAGCGGGAGTAAGGGGGAGAGCAGAGACCCAGTACTTC.

The J gene is TRBJ2-7, the V gene TRBV23-1, with D maybe TRBD1 (5 bases). TRBV23-1 is sorted into the ORF group, with uncertain function. The CDR3 is 15 residues long. V was clipped by 0 bases and J by 3 bases, with 12 bases between them. CDR3 sequence reads: CASSQSLGHLYEQYF. The CDR3 nucleotides are TGCGCCAGCAGTCAATCTTTAGGACACCTCTACGAGCAGTACTTC.

The chain carries TRBV6-1 and TRBJ2-5; D remains ambiguous. The J call may be faulty, since TRBJ2-7 better matches the DNA end. In germline, CDR1 is MNHNS, CDR2 SASEGT. The CDR3 consists of 13 residues. This CDR3 is CASTSTPSNEQYF. The CDR3 nucleotides are TGTGCCAGCACCTCGACACCATCCAACGAGCAGTACTTC.

The V and J genes are TRBV7-8 and TRBJ2-7; maybe TRBD1 (6 bases). Germline CDR1 SGHVS, CDR2 FQNEAQ. V was clipped by 5 bases and J by 9 bases, with 11 bases between them. The CDR3 is made up of 11 amino acids. The CDR3 region is CASSNPDRQYF. In nucleotides, the CDR3 is TGTGCCAGCAGCAACCCGGACAGGCAGTACTTC.

The chain employs TRBV29-1 and TRBJ2-4, with 7 bases matching TRBD1. CDR3 length: 12 amino acids. With V trimmed by 7 bases and J by 7 bases, 7 bases remained unmatched. Germline-derived CDR1 and CDR2 are SQVTM and ANQGSEA. The CDR3 sequence: CSAWTGVNIQYF. DNA for the CDR3: TGCAGCGCCTGGACAGGAGTGAACATTCAGTACTTC.

A note on this clone: Other DNA sequences in this sample translate to the same CDR3. The chain carries TRBV28 and TRBJ2-6; D is undetermined. CDR3 length equals 15 residues. The ends were cut back, 1 base at V and 1 base at J, with 5 bases in the middle. Germline V gene lookup returns CDR1 MDHEN and CDR2 SYDVKM. CDR3 nucleotides: TGTGCCAGCAGTTTATCCGGGTCTGGGGCCAACGTCCTGACTTTC. Residues: CASSLSGSGANVLTF.

This chain uses TRBV11-2 with TRBJ2-7; TRBD1 aligns across 8 bases. CDR1 is SGHAT and CDR2 is FQNNGV in the germline V gene. This CDR3 is built from 13 residues. The V and J ends lost 8 bases and 6 bases, in that order; junction bases with no gene match: 9. The CDR3 loop is CASSRTGSAEQYF. The CDR3 coding sequence is TGTGCCAGCTCTAGGACAGGGTCTGCCGAGCAGTACTTC.

The table lists this clone with a few counts. This sequence joins TRBV9 and TRBJ1-1; possibly TRBD1 for D (5 bases). The germline V gene encodes CDR1 SGDLS and CDR2 YYNGEE. The CDR3 consists of 14 residues. V dropped 0 bases and J dropped 6 bases, with 12 bases sitting between them. Here the CDR3 reads CASSVATGGAEAFF. CDR3 DNA sequence: TGTGCCAGCAGCGTAGCTACAGGTGGGGCTGAAGCTTTCTTT.

This clone appeared a single time. The rearrangement links TRBV7-2 to TRBJ1-2, with a possible D match to TRBD1 (6 bases). The germline gives CDR1 SGHTA, CDR2 FQGNSA. With 1 base removed from V and 4 bases from J, the gap between germline ends came to 13 bases. The CDR3 length is 15 residues. The CDR3 reads CASSLVRGAVYGYTF. DNA of the CDR3: TGTGCCAGCAGCTTAGTACGGGGGGCGGTCTATGGCTACACCTTC.

J is TRBJ2-7 and V is TRBV28, with 7 positions matching TRBD2. Germline loops: CDR1 MDHEN, CDR2 SYDVKM. The CDR3 is 14 residues long. The V segment lost 6 bases and the J segment 3 bases; nucleotides outside the gene matches: 8. The CDR3 DNA sequence: TGTGCCAGCAGGCCATCGGGAGGATACTACGAGCAGTACTTC. Residues: CASRPSGGYYEQYF.

The rearrangement uses TRBV7-2 and TRBJ1-1; 9 bases are shared with TRBD1. CDR1 SGHTA and CDR2 FQGNSA come from the germline V gene. The trim removed 1 base at V and 7 bases at J, leaving 7 bases unmatched. This CDR3 has 15 amino acids. The CDR3 nucleotides read TGTGCCAGCAGCTTAGACAGGGGGCAAAGTGGTGAAGCTTTCTTT. Encoded protein: CASSLDRGQSGEAFF.

There are a few counts of this clone. This chain connects TRBV27 to TRBJ1-6, with 7 bases that match TRBD1. V trimming: 5 bases; J trimming: 14 bases; junction bases outside the gene matches: 18. The germline V gene has CDR1 MNHEY and CDR2 SMNVEV (reference sequence). This CDR3 has 16 amino acids. CDR3 nucleotide sequence: TGTGCCAGCAGTACGACAACCGGGACAGCGTGGACGGCCCTCCACTTT. Translating it yields CASSTTTGTAWTALHF.

This clone was observed a handful of times. The V call is TRBV21-1, the J call TRBJ1-5; TRBD1, as called in the table, went unchecked against the DNA. TRBV21-1 is designated a pseudogene. The CDR3 contains 18 residues. CDR3 in DNA: TGTGCCAGCAGCAGCCGGGACAGGGGGATAAACAGTGATCAGCCCCAGCATTTT. This codes for CASSSRDRGINSDQPQHF.

The chain is built from TRBV5-5 and TRBJ1-2, with D possibly being TRBD1 (5 bases). The germline V and J ends were trimmed by 4 bases and 5 bases, with 15 bases remaining between them. The CDR3 extends over 14 amino acids. CDR1 is SGHKS and CDR2 is YYEKEE in the germline V gene (reference sequence). CDR3 sequence (DNA): TGTGCCAGCAGCAGGGACCAGGGAGGTTATGGCTACACCTTC. It specifies CASSRDQGGYGYTF. The variable domain in full, with the rest retrieved from reference TRBV5-5 and TRBJ1-2, is DAGVTQSPTHLIKTRGQQVTLRCSPISGHKSVSWYQQVLGQGPQFIFQYYEKEERGRGNFPDRFSARQFPNYSSELNVNALLLGDSALYLCASSRDQGGYGYTFGSGTRLTVV.

The chain has TRBV14 and TRBJ2-1, with 9 bases identical to TRBD1. Germline CDR1 is SGHDN and CDR2 is FVKESK. CDR3 length equals 17 residues. The junction had 12 bases not matched to a gene; V was cut back by 4 bases and J by 5 bases. CDR3 sequence: CASSPGGGTGTHNEQFF. Written as DNA, the CDR3 is TGTGCCAGCAGCCCAGGGGGCGGGACAGGGACTCACAATGAGCAGTTCTTC. Full variable domain (missing parts from reference TRBV14 and TRBJ2-1): EAGVTQFPSHSVIEKGQTVTLRCDPISGHDNLYWYRRVMGKEIKFLLHFVKESKQDESGMPNNRFLAERTGGTYSTLKVQPAELEDSGVYFCASSPGGGTGTHNEQFFGPGTRLTVL.

The chain has TRBV5-4 and TRBJ2-2, with 8 bases aligning to TRBD2. After removal of 3 bases from V and 5 bases from J, the junction contained 6 bases not matched to a gene. The CDR3 totals 15 residues. Germline V gene data show CDR1 as SGHNT and CDR2 as YYREEE (reference sequence). Here the CDR3 reads CASSYQRGSTGELFF. CDR3 DNA sequence: TGTGCCAGCAGCTATCAGCGGGGGAGTACCGGGGAGCTGTTTTTT.

This clone appeared a few times. A junction boundary mismatches the germline segment, possibly from a read error. As DNA, the CDR3 is TGTTCCAGCAGCGCCGGGACAGGTTTCCCCTACGAGCAGTACTTC. Translation gives CSSSAGTGFPYEQYF. The chain couples TRBV7-9 to TRBJ2-7; 8 bases match TRBD1. Germline loops: CDR1 SEHNR, CDR2 FQNEAQ (reference sequence). The CDR3 contains 15 residues.

This clone was seen a few times. The V and J genes are TRBV6-6 and TRBJ1-5; D remains unclear. The CDR3 loop spans 15 amino acids. The germline V gene has CDR1 MNHNY and CDR2 SVGAGI (reference sequence). V was cut by 0 bases and J by 4 bases, with 10 bases left in between. This CDR3 reads CASSYSRQSNQPQHF. CDR3 sequence (DNA): TGTGCCAGCAGTTACTCGAGGCAGAGTAATCAGCCCCAGCATTTT.